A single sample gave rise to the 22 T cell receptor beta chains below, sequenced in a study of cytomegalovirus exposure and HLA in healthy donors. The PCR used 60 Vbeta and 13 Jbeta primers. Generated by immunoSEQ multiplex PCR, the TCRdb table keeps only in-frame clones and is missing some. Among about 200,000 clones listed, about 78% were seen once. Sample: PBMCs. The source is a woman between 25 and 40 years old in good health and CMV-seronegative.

This CDR3 reads CAWSWGGEQYF. The CDR3 DNA follows: TGTGCCTGGAGTTGGGGCGGCGAGCAGTACTTC. V usage is TRBV30 and J usage is TRBJ2-7; D possibly corresponds to TRBD1 (5 bases). With 2 bases removed from V and 6 bases from J, the gap between germline ends came to 8 bases. CDR1 is GTSNPN and CDR2 is SVGIG in the germline V gene (reference sequence). The CDR3 loop spans 11 amino acids. Filled out from reference TRBV30 and TRBJ2-7, the complete variable domain reads SQTIHQWPATLVQPVGSPLSLECTVEGTSNPNLYWYRQAAGRGLQLLFYSVGIGQISSEVPQNLSASRPQDRQFILSSKKLLLSDSGFYLCAWSWGGEQYFGPGTRLTVT.

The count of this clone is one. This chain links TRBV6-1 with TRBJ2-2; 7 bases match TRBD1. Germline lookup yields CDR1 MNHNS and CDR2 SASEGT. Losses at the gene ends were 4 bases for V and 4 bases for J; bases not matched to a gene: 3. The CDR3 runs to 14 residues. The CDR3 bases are TGTGCCAGCAGTGGGGCAGGGGGCACCGGGGAGCTGTTTTTT. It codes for CASSGAGGTGELFF.

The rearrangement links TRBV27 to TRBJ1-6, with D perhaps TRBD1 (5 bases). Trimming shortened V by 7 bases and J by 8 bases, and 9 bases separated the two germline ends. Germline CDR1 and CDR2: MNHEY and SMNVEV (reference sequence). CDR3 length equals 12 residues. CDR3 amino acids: CASTDSYSPLHF. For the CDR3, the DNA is TGTGCCAGCACCGACAGTTATTCACCCCTCCACTTT.

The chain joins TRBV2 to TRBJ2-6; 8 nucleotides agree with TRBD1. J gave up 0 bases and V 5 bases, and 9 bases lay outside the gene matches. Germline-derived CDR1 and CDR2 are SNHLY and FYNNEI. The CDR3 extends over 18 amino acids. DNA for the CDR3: TGTGCCAGCAGTAGACAGGGGCGGACCCTCTCTGGGGCCAACGTCCTGACTTTC. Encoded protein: CASSRQGRTLSGANVLTF.

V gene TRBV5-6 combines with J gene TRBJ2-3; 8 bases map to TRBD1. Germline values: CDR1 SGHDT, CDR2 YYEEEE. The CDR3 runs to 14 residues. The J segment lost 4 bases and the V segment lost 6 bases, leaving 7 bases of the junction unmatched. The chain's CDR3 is CASMAAGGSDTQYF. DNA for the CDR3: TGTGCCAGCATGGCGGCAGGGGGCTCAGATACGCAGTATTTT. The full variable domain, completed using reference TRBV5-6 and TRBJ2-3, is DAGVTQSPTHLIKTRGQQVTLRCSPKSGHDTVSWYQQALGQGPQFIFQYYEEEERQRGNFPDRFSGHQFPNYSSELNVNALLLGDSALYLCASMAAGGSDTQYFGPGTRLTVL.

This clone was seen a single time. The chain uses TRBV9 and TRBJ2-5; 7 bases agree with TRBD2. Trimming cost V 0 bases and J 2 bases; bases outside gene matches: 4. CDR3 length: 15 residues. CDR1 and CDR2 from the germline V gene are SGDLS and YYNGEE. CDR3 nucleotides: TGTGCCAGCAGCGTAGTGGGGGGGAAACAAGAGACCCAGTACTTC. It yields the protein CASSVVGGKQETQYF. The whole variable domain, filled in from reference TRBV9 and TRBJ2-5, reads DSGVTQTPKHLITATGQRVTLRCSPRSGDLSVYWYQQSLDQGLQFLIQYYNGEERAKGNILERFSAQQFPDLHSELNLSSLELGDSALYFCASSVVGGKQETQYFGPGTRLLVL.

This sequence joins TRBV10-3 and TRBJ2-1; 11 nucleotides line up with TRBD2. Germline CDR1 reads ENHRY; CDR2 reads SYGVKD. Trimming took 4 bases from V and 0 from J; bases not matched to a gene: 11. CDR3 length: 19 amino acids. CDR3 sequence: CAISGRTSGPLSSYNEQFF. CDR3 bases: TGTGCCATCAGTGGCAGGACTAGCGGGCCCTTAAGCTCCTACAATGAGCAGTTCTTC.

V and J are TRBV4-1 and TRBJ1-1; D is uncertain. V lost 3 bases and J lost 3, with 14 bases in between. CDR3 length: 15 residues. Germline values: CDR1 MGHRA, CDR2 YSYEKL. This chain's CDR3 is CASSHPREVYTEAFF. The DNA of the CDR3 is TGCGCCAGCAGCCACCCCCGGGAAGTTTACACTGAAGCTTTCTTT.

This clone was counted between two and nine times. The CDR3 loop is CSVSPRTGSTEAFF. The CDR3 DNA reads as TGCAGCGTTTCACCCCGGACAGGGAGCACTGAAGCTTTCTTT. The chain uses TRBV29-1 and TRBJ1-1, with 8 positions matching TRBD1. Germline assignment: CDR1 SQVTM and CDR2 ANQGSEA. The CDR3 has 14 residues. V lost 5 bases, J lost 4 bases, and 9 bases stayed unmatched.

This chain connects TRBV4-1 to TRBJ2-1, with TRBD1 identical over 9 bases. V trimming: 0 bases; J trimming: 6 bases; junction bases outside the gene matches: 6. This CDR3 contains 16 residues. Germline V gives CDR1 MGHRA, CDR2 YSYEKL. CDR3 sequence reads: CASSQEDGTGSNEQFF. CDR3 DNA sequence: TGCGCCAGCAGCCAAGAGGATGGGACAGGGTCCAATGAGCAGTTCTTC.

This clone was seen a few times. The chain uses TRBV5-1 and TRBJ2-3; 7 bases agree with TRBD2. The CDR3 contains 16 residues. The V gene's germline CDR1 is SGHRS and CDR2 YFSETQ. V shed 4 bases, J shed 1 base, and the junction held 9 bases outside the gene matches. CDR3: CASSLQRETGTDTQYF. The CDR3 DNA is TGCGCCAGCAGCCTCCAGCGGGAAACTGGCACAGATACGCAGTATTTT.

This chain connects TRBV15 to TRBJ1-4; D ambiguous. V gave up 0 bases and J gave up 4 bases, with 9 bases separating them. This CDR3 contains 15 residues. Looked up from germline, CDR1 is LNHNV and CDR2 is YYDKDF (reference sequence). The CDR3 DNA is TGTGCCACCAGCAGAGATGGTCAGGATAATGAAAAACTGTTTTTT. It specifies CATSRDGQDNEKLFF.

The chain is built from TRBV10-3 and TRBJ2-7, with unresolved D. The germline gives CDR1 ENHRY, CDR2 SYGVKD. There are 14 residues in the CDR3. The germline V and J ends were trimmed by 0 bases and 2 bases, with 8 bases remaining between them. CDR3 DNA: TGTGCCATCAGTGAGTCATATGCGGCCTACGAGCAGTACTTC. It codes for CAISESYAAYEQYF.

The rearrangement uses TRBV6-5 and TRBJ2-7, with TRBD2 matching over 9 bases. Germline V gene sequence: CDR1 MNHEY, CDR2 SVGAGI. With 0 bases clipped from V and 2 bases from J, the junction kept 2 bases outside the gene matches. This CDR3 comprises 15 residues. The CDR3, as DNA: TGTGCCAGCAGTTACTCGGCTAGCGGGGCCTACGAGCAGTACTTC. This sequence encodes CASSYSASGAYEQYF.

The CDR3 DNA reads as TGTGCCAGCAAGACTGAGTTGGAGACCCAGTACTTC. It codes for CASKTELETQYF. The V and J genes are TRBV2 and TRBJ2-5; no clear D. Germline V gives CDR1 SNHLY, CDR2 FYNNEI. The CDR3 totals 12 residues. V was clipped by 7 bases and J by 5 bases, with 11 bases between them.

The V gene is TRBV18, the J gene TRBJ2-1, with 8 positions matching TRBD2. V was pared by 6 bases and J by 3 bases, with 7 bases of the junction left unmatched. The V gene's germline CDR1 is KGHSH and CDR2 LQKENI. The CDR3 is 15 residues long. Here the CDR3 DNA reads TGTGCCAGCTCGCGGACTAGCCCAGTCTACAATGAGCAGTTCTTC. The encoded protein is CASSRTSPVYNEQFF.

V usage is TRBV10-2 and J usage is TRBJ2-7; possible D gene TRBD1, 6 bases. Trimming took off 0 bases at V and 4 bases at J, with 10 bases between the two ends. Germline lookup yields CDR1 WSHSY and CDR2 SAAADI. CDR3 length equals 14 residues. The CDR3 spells CASSESLQGYEQYF. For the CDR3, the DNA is TGCGCCAGCAGTGAGTCTCTACAGGGATACGAGCAGTACTTC.

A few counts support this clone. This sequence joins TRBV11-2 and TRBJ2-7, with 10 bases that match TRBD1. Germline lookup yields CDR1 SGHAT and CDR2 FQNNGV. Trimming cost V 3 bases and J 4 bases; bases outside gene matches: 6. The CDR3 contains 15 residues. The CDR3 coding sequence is TGTGCCAGCAGCTTGGGGACAGGGGCGTTTTACGAGCAGTACTTC. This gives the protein CASSLGTGAFYEQYF.

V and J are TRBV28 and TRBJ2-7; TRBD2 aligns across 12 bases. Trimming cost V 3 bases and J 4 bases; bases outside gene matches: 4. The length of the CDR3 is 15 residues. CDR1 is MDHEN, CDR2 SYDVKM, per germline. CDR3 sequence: CASSLSTSGRYEQYF. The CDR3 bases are TGTGCCAGCAGTTTGTCGACTAGCGGGAGATACGAGCAGTACTTC.

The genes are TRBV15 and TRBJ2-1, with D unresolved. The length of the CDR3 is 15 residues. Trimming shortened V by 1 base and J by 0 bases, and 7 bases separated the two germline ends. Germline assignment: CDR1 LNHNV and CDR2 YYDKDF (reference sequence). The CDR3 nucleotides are TGTGCCACCAGCAGAGGGCCTTCCTCCTACAATGAGCAGTTCTTC. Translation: CATSRGPSSYNEQFF.

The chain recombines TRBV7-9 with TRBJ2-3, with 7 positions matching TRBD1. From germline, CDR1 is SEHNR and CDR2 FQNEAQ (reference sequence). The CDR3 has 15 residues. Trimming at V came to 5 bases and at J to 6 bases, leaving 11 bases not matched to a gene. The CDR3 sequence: CASSHKTGFGDTQYF. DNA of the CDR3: TGTGCCAGCAGCCATAAGACAGGGTTCGGGGATACGCAGTATTTT.

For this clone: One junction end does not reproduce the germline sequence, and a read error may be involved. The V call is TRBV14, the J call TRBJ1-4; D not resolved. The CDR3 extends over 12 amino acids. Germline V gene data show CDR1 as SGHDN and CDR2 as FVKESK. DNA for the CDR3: TGTCCCCGGGGTATTGAATCGGGAAAAACTGTTTTT. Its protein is CPRGIESGKTVF. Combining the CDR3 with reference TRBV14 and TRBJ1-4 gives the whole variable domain EAGVTQFPSHSVIEKGQTVTLRCDPISGHDNLYWYRRVMGKEIKFLLHFVKESKQDESGMPNNRFLAERTGGTYSTLKVQPAELEDSGVYFCPRGIESGKTVFGSGTQLSVL.